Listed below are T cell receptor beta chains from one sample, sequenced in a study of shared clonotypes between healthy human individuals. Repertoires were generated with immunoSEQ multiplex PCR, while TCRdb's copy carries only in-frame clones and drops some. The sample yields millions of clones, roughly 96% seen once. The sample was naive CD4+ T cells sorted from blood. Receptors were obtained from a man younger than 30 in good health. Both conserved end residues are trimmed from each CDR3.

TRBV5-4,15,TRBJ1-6,ASSLDSLSSYNSPLH
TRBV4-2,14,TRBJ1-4,ASSVPGIATNEKLF
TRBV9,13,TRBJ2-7,ASSAGAGGPEEQY
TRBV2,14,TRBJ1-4,ASSRTETKTNEKLF
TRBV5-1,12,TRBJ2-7,ASSLELAGVEQY
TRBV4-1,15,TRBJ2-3,ASSQDFSGGQLYTQY
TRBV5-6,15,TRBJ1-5,ASSQQGRHIANQPQH
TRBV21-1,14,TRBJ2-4,ASSGLAVSVVDIQY
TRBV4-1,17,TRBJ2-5,ASSQSSGGFLSPQETQY
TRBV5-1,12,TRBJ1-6,ASSLGDRSSPLH
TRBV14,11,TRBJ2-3,ASSPDLGGTQY
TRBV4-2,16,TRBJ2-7,ASSQDLSGRALGHEQY
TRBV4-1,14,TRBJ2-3,ASSQPTRGHYEGQY
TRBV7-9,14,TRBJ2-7,ASSSTARASGREQY
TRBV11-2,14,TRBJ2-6,ASSLGPASGANVLT
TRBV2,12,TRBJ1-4,ASSRDRGYEKLF
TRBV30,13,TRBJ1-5,AWSNPGTSRESQH